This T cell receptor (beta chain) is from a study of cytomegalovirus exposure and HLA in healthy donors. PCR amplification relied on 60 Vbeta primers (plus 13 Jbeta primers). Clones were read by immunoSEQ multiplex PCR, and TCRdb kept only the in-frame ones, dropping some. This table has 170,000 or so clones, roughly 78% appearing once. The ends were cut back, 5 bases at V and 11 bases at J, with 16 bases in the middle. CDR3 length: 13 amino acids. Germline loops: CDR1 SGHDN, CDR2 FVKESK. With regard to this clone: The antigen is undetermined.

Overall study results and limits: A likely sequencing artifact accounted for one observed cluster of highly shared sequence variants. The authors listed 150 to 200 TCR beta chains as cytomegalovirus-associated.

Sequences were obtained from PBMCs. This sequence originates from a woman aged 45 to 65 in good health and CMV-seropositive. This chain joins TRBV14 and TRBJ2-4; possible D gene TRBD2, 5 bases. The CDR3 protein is CASSSWTGELQYF. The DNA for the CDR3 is TGTGCCAGCAGCTCCTGGACCGGGGAGCTTCAGTACTTC.